These 3 T cell receptor beta chains share one sample of origin, sequenced in a study of blood T cell repertoires in COVID-19. Clones were read by immunoSEQ multiplex PCR, and TCRdb kept only the in-frame ones, dropping some. The sample shows 97,000 or so clones, 80% to 95% of them seen only once. The material sequenced was peripheral blood. These receptors were obtained from a man younger than 30 with acute or convalescent COVID-19.

CDR3 in DNA: TGCGCCAGCAGCCAAGAGCAAGGGGGCGCGTCCTACAATGAGCAGTTCTTC. It encodes CASSQEQGGASYNEQFF. V usage is TRBV4-1 and J usage is TRBJ2-1, with 7 bases matching TRBD1. This CDR3 has 17 residues. The germline gives CDR1 MGHRA, CDR2 YSYEKL. Trimming took 0 bases from V and 1 from J; bases not matched to a gene: 6.

V gene TRBV27 combines with J gene TRBJ1-5; TRBD1 aligns across 8 bases. V lost 3 bases, J lost 5 bases, and 3 bases stayed unmatched. The CDR3 extends over 14 amino acids. CDR1 is MNHEY, CDR2 SMNVEV, per germline (reference sequence). CDR3 nucleotides: TGTGCCAGCAGTTTCAGGGGGCCGGATCAGCCCCAGCATTTT. The encoded protein is CASSFRGPDQPQHF.

The chain couples TRBV9 to TRBJ2-1; D unresolved. Trimming took off 3 bases at V and 7 bases at J, with 17 bases between the two ends. There are 15 residues in the CDR3. CDR1 and CDR2 from the germline V gene are SGDLS and YYNGEE. The CDR3 loop is CASSGWIGVGNEQFF. Here the CDR3 DNA reads TGTGCCAGCAGCGGTTGGATAGGAGTCGGGAATGAGCAGTTCTTC.